The 16 T cell receptor beta chains given below trace back to one sample, sequenced in a study of shared clonotypes between healthy human individuals. Profiled with immunoSEQ multiplex PCR; TCRdb holds only in-frame clones, not every one. The sample gives hundreds of thousands of clones, about 96% of which show up once; around 0.25% is in the top ten. Selected positively for CCR7 and CD45RO-negative, naive CD8 cells excluded terminally differentiated effector memory CD45RA+ cells. Material for sequencing was naive CD8+ T cells sorted from blood. These receptors were obtained from a man aged 25-40 years in good health.

The gene calls are TRBV7-9 and TRBJ2-3; D gene unclear. CDR3 size: 19 residues. The germline gives CDR1 SEHNR, CDR2 FQNEAQ (reference sequence). V was pared by 4 bases and J by 5 bases, with 28 bases between. CDR3 amino acids: CASSSTVDSPPPTQDTQYF. The CDR3, as DNA: TGTGCCAGCAGCTCAACTGTGGATAGCCCACCACCGACTCAAGATACGCAGTATTTT.

The rearrangement joins TRBV2 to TRBJ2-3, with TRBD2 identical over 7 bases. Germline lookup yields CDR1 SNHLY and CDR2 FYNNEI. Germline trimming cut 2 bases from V and 3 bases from J; bases unmatched to any gene: 5. This CDR3 comprises 15 residues. This CDR3 reads CASSEWREGTDTQYF. CDR3 bases: TGTGCCAGCAGTGAATGGAGGGAGGGTACAGATACGCAGTATTTT.

Only one count was recorded for this clone. A much larger clone differs from this one at a single base, so this may be a read error. Other DNA variants within this sample encode the same CDR3. The J gene is TRBJ2-7, the V gene TRBV6-5, with 11 nucleotides matching TRBD1. The CDR3 loop spans 14 amino acids. Germline assignment: CDR1 MNHEY and CDR2 SVGAGI. The V segment lost 5 bases and the J segment 3 bases; nucleotides outside the gene matches: 3. The CDR3 here is CASSAGTGGYEQYF. CDR3 nucleotide sequence: TGTGCCAGCAGTGCCGGGACAGGGGGCTACGAGCAGTACTTC.

The rearrangement joins TRBV27 to TRBJ2-3; 13 bases agree with TRBD2. V gave up 6 bases and J gave up 3 bases; unmatched junction bases: 15. The CDR3 is 19 amino acids. Germline assignment: CDR1 MNHEY and CDR2 SMNVEV (reference sequence). Written as DNA, the CDR3 is TGTGCCAGCAGCAGAAACTCCGGGACTAGCGGGAAAGGAACAGATACGCAGTATTTT. Translated, it gives CASSRNSGTSGKGTDTQYF.

The chain is built from TRBV14 and TRBJ2-1; tentative D call: TRBD2 (5 bases). Looked up from germline, CDR1 is SGHDN and CDR2 is FVKESK. CDR3 length: 16 amino acids. V shed 5 bases and J shed 1 base, with 15 bases lying between them. CDR3 in DNA: TGTGCCAGCAGCTACCTTCCGGGAATGTCCTACAATGAGCAGTTCTTC. It translates to CASSYLPGMSYNEQFF. The full variable domain, in which reference TRBV14 and TRBJ2-1 provide the parts outside the CDR3, is EAGVTQFPSHSVIEKGQTVTLRCDPISGHDNLYWYRRVMGKEIKFLLHFVKESKQDESGMPNNRFLAERTGGTYSTLKVQPAELEDSGVYFCASSYLPGMSYNEQFFGPGTRLTVL.

This chain connects TRBV28 to TRBJ2-5; 12 bases agree with TRBD2. V lost 6 bases to trimming and J lost 1 base; unmatched junction nucleotides: 9. This CDR3 is 17 amino acids long. Per germline, CDR1 MDHEN and CDR2 SYDVKM. The CDR3 DNA reads TGTGCCAGCAGATCAGGGACTAGCGGGTACATCCAAGAGACCCAGTACTTC. Its translation is CASRSGTSGYIQETQYF.

The chain has TRBV11-2 and TRBJ2-7; TRBD1 aligns across 8 bases. With V trimmed by 5 bases and J by 5 bases, 8 bases remained unmatched. CDR1 SGHAT and CDR2 FQNNGV come from the germline V gene. This CDR3 is built from 14 residues. The CDR3 loop is CASSARQGPDEQYF. The DNA for the CDR3 is TGTGCCAGCAGCGCAAGACAGGGGCCCGACGAGCAGTACTTC.

Only one count was recorded for this clone. This chain connects TRBV7-9 to TRBJ2-2, with D possibly being TRBD1 (6 bases). Germline-derived CDR1 and CDR2 are SEHNR and FQNEAQ (reference sequence). This CDR3 has 15 residues. Trimming pared 5 bases from V and 3 bases from J, leaving 13 bases between. This CDR3 reads CASSPPQGHTGELFF. CDR3 nucleotides: TGTGCCAGCAGCCCTCCACAGGGTCACACCGGGGAGCTGTTTTTT.

J is TRBJ2-1 and V is TRBV4-1; 12 nucleotides line up with TRBD2. CDR1 MGHRA and CDR2 YSYEKL come from the germline V gene. This CDR3 spans 20 amino acids. Germline trimming cut 4 bases from V and 0 bases from J; bases unmatched to any gene: 13. The CDR3 is CASSPLTSGSVQNSYNEQFF. The CDR3 nucleotides read TGCGCCAGCAGCCCACTGACTAGCGGGAGTGTACAAAACTCCTACAATGAGCAGTTCTTC.

V is TRBV6-1 and J is TRBJ2-7; 7 positions agree with TRBD1. Germline lookup yields CDR1 MNHNS and CDR2 SASEGT. The V gene end was trimmed by 8 bases and the J gene end by 2 bases; junction bases not matched to a gene: 6. CDR3 length: 13 residues. DNA of the CDR3: TGTGCCAGCGCGGCCGGGACAGCCTACGAGCAGTACTTC. Its translation is CASAAGTAYEQYF.

This sequence joins TRBV5-4 and TRBJ2-7, with TRBD1 matching over 7 bases. The ends lost 0 bases at V and 2 bases at J; junction bases unmatched: 2. CDR3 length: 14 amino acids. Per germline, CDR1 SGHNT and CDR2 YYREEE (reference sequence). The CDR3 loop reads CASSLGGQAYEQYF. CDR3 bases: TGTGCCAGCAGCTTGGGCGGACAGGCCTACGAGCAGTACTTC. Full variable domain (remainder filled in from reference TRBV5-4 and TRBJ2-7): ETGVTQSPTHLIKTRGQQVTLRCSSQSGHNTVSWYQQALGQGPQFIFQYYREEENGRGNFPPRFSGLQFPNYSSELNVNALELDDSALYLCASSLGGQAYEQYFGPGTRLTVT.

This clone was counted a single time. This rearrangement joins TRBV29-1 to TRBJ1-3; D remains ambiguous. Germline V gives CDR1 SQVTM, CDR2 ANQGSEA. V was pared by 1 base and J by 1 base, with 8 bases between. There are 14 residues in the CDR3. This CDR3 reads CSVEGALSGNTIYF. The CDR3 coding sequence is TGCAGCGTTGAAGGGGCGTTGTCTGGAAACACCATATATTTT.

This clone appeared once. This chain uses TRBV4-1 with TRBJ2-7, with D unresolved. V was trimmed by 2 bases and J by 0 bases, leaving 11 bases between them. The CDR3 spans 15 residues. The germline CDR1 and CDR2 sequences are MGHRA and YSYEKL. CDR3 coding DNA: TGCGCCAGCAGCCAACTCTCAGCTCCCTCCTACGAGCAGTACTTC. Encoded protein: CASSQLSAPSYEQYF.

The chain is built from TRBV10-3 and TRBJ2-3; D is unclear. V shed 8 bases and J shed 1 base, with 16 bases lying between them. The germline CDR1 and CDR2 sequences are ENHRY and SYGVKD. This CDR3 contains 15 residues. The CDR3 reads CAIGNGLVGTDTQYF. The CDR3 nucleotides read TGTGCCATCGGGAACGGGTTGGTGGGCACAGATACGCAGTATTTT.

Only one count was recorded for this clone. The chain combines TRBV9 with TRBJ1-2; 9 bases agree with TRBD1. This CDR3 comprises 16 residues. Germline loops: CDR1 SGDLS, CDR2 YYNGEE. V shed 0 bases and J 1 base; nucleotides not matched to a gene: 4. CDR3 bases: TGTGCCAGCAGCGTAGGGGACAGGGACCTTAACTATGGCTACACCTTC. Translated, it gives CASSVGDRDLNYGYTF.

The chain couples TRBV29-1 to TRBJ1-2; 8 nucleotides agree with TRBD1. This CDR3 contains 13 residues. The V segment lost 1 base and the J segment 4 bases; nucleotides outside the gene matches: 2. Germline V CDR1 and CDR2: SQVTM, ANQGSEA. The CDR3 DNA follows: TGCAGCGTTGAAGCAGGGGGCGCCTATGGCTACACCTTC. Protein sequence: CSVEAGGAYGYTF.